This T cell receptor (beta chain) originates from a study of regulatory T cells in long-lasting Graves disease (dated by TCRdb to the early 2020s). Regarding the study in general: Antithyroid drugs had been taken for less than 3 months by newly diagnosed Graves' disease patients. Peripheral blood TCR sequencing and RNA sequencing compared persistent Graves' disease patients with newly diagnosed Graves' disease patients. The study took place in China and was registered as a clinical trial. A total of about 33 samples underwent TCR sequencing, from about 13 patients with persistent Graves' disease and roughly 20 patients with newly diagnosed Graves' disease.

In light of the paper, this sample's time point label describes: newly diagnosed GD, antithyroid drugs for less than 3 months. For both TCR sequencing and RNA sequencing, RNA was extracted from PBMCs using TRIzol. Graves' disease was diagnosed according to American Thyroid Association guidelines. Patients were recruited from an endocrinology department in Xi'an, China. From each patient, approximately 10 milliliters of peripheral blood was collected into an EDTA anticoagulant tube. Ficoll Paque Plus density gradient separation was used to isolate PBMCs, and no additional T cell sorting was done. An Agilent 2100 Bioanalyzer and agarose gel were used to assess RNA quality, and a NanoDrop 2000 was used to measure RNA concentration. Receptors were amplified or captured by multiplex PCR. The listed sequencing device is Illumina HiSeq 4000. TCR beta libraries were built with iRepertoire HTBI primers and Arm-PCR amplification of CDR3 regions. Gel purification was performed on PCR products prior to sequencing. The authors' analysis ran thus. Across samples, about 63 TRBV and 14 TRBJ segments were identified and used for gene usage analysis of CDR3 amino acid clonotypes. Filtered high-quality paired reads were merged into contigs using COPE and FqMerger. BLAST was used to align contigs to the IMGT TRBV, TRBD and TRBJ reference genes, and CDR3 was defined following IMGT. Any clonotype with a frequency above 0.1% was counted as a highly expanded clone. Repertoire diversity was measured by Shannon entropy, and V-J evenness by the Gini coefficient. A clonotype was considered public if more than one individual shared it. TCRdb reran the public reads through fastp at Q25 and MiXCR, keeping productive beta chains. Every distinct CDR3 protein forms one entry, paired with its most common genes and DNA. TCRdb's processing, not the study's, gives the V and J calls here. For this sample the table gives 350,000 to 500,000 distinct CDR3 sequences, of which over 15% were detected only once. Roughly 10% of the sample is taken by the ten largest.

This clonotype was detected ten times or more. The antigen this receptor binds is unknown. No per-base quality is available; no much larger clone lies one base away. Reading from cysteine to phenylalanine, the CDR3 counts 15 amino acids. The sequence is cut down to CDR3 DNA, 45 bases in frame from base 1. The CDR1 and CDR2 encoded by the germline V gene (reference sequence) are SGHKS and YYEKEE. Trimming removed 4 bases from V and 4 bases from J, leaving 15 bases between the germline ends. General study outcomes and caveats: A larger number of public clonotypes was shared among persistent patients (around 3,000) than among newly diagnosed patients (around 880). The study examined only peripheral blood because the primary lesion, thyroid tissue, could not be accessed. The small sample size was acknowledged by the authors as a limitation that may reduce accuracy. Preferential use of TRBV28, TRBJ1-2 and TRBJ2-5 was observed in persistent disease, whereas TRBV20-1 and TRBJ2-1 were favored in newly diagnosed disease. Persistent Graves' disease patients showed lower TCR Shannon entropy and fewer highly expanded clones than newly diagnosed patients, suggesting clonal expansion. Only the TCR beta chain was sequenced and analyzed.

The same sample was also studied in work on T cells in Graves' hyperthyroidism and ophthalmopathy. As noted in the second study: Stable Graves' hyperthyroidism was defined as the absence of progression to ophthalmopathy over 18 months of follow-up. Hyperthyroidism patients were aged 18 to 65 years and newly diagnosed, with disease duration of less than 2 months. Patients with uncontrolled infections, other autoimmune diseases, pregnancy or lactation were excluded. Diagnoses were established on the basis of clinical symptoms, serum thyroxine and TRAb, thyroid ultrasound, and orbital computed tomography. For the first round of RT-PCR on the TCR CDR3, the HTBI primer set was used together with the Qiagen OneStep RT-PCR kit. Blood samples also contained most of the expanded thyroid clonotypes (frequency above 0.001), which suggests that blood repertoires may reflect thyroid immune responses. A 13 V-J signature model separated ophthalmopathy from stable hyperthyroidism, with just over 85% sensitivity and roughly 82% specificity in cross-validation and 80%/75% in testing. In validation, progression to ophthalmopathy was predicted by the model with 65% to 71% sensitivity and under 85% specificity, a median of roughly six months before onset. To identify TCR V-J signatures that set the groups apart, the researchers used a discovery cohort of more than 95 patients, made up of around 42 with Graves' ophthalmopathy and some 60 with stable Graves' hyperthyroidism. Whether ophthalmopathy could be predicted prospectively was tested in an independent validation cohort made up of some 20 hyperthyroidism patients plus 17 patients who later progressed to ophthalmopathy. The approximately 95 discovery patients were divided at random into training and test sets in a 7:3 ratio. In addition, the study compared T-cell repertoires in thyroid tissue and in blood from five or six Graves' hyperthyroidism patients. Following sampling, methimazole starting at 30 mg daily was given to hyperthyroidism patients, and high-dose intravenous methylprednisolone was given to ophthalmopathy patients. The libraries were constructed in a second round of multiplex PCR and then size-selected and purified. Sequencing of the libraries was done on an Illumina HiSeq2000 using paired-end 100 bp reads. SOAPnuke was used to process the raw data, with reads discarded if the reads contained adapters or uncalled bases, had a mean Phred below 15, or lacked an exact constant-primer or identifier match. High-quality paired reads were merged with COPE v1.2.5, and unique nucleotide sequences were defined as clonotypes. MiTCR v1.1 was used to align clonotypes to the IMGT TRBV, TRBD and TRBJ reference segments. The analysis included only V-J combinations with a frequency above 0.0001, which together covered around 99% of the repertoires. A TCS score was defined as the ratio of F50 (clonal expansion) to E x V (chaos), with BLOSUM62-based TCRdist applied between CDR3 peptides within each V-J. Welch's t-statistics and random forest reduced around 520 V-J features to some 14, which were used in a naive Bayes classifier (R e1071). Sample size was not statistically predetermined, and blinding of investigators to group allocation was not performed. According to the paper, TCR Vbeta CDR3 sequencing was carried out on around 140 peripheral blood samples, which came from 40 to 45 ophthalmopathy, 75 to 80 hyperthyroidism and 17 progressor patients.

The source is a woman aged 25 to 39 with Graves disease. Donor details come from another sample of the same person, matched by shared clones. The sequence links TRBV5-5 to TRBJ1-3, with the D gene uncertain. Specimen: peripheral blood mononuclear cells (PBMCs), collected at new diagnosis, from a patient treated with antithyroid drugs. The CDR3 has the sequence CASSMEWSSGNTIYF. The base sequence is TGTGCCAGCAGCATGGAGTGGAGTTCCGGAAACACCATATATTTT.